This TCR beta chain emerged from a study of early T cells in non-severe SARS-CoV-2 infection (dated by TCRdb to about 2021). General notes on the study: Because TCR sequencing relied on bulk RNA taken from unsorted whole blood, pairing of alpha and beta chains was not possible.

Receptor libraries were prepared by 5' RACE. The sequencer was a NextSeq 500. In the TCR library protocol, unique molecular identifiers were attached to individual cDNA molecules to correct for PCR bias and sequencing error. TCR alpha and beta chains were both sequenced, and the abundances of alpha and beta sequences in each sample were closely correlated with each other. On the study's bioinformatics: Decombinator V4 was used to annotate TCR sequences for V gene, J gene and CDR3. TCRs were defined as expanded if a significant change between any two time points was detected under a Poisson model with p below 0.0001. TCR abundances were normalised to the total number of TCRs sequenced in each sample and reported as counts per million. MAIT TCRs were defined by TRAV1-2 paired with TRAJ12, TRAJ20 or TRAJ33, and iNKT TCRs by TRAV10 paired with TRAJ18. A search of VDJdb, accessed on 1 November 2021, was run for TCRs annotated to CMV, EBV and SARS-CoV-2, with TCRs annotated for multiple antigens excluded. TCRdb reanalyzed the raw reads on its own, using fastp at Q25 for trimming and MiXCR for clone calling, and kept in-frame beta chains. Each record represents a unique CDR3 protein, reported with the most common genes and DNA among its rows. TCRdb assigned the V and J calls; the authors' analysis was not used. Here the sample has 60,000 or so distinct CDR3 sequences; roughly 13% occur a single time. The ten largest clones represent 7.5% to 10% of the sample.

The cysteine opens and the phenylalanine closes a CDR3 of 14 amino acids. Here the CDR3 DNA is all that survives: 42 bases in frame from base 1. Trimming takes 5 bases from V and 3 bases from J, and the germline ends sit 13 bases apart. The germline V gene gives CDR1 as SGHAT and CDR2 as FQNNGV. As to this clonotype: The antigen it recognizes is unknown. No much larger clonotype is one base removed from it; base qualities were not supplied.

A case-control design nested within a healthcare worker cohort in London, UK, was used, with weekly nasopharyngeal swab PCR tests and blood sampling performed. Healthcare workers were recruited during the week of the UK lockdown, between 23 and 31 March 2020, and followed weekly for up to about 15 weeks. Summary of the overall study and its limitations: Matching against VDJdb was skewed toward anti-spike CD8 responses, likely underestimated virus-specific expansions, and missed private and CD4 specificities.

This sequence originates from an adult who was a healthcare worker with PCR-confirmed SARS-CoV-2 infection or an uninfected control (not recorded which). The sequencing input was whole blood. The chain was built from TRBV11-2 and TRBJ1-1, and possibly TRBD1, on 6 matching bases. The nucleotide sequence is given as TGTGCCAGCAGCGCGAACCAGGGGTACACTGAAGCTTTCTTT. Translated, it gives CASSANQGYTEAFF.